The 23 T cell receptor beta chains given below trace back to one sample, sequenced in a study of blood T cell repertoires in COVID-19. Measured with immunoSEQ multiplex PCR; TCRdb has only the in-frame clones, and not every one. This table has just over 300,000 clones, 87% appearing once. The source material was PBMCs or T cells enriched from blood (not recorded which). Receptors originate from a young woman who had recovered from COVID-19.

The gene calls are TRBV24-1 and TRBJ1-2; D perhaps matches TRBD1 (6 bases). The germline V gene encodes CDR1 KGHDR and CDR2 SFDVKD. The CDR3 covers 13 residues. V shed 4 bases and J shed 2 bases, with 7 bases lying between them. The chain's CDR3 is CATSEQGNYGYTF. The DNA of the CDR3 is TGTGCCACCAGTGAACAGGGAAACTATGGCTACACCTTC.

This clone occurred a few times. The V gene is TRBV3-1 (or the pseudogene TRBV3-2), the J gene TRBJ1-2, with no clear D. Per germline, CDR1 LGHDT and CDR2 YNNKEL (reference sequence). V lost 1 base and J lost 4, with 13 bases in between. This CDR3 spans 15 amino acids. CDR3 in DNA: TGTGCCAGCAGCCAAGTCTTGCAAACGCGCTATGGCTACACCTTC. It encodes CASSQVLQTRYGYTF.

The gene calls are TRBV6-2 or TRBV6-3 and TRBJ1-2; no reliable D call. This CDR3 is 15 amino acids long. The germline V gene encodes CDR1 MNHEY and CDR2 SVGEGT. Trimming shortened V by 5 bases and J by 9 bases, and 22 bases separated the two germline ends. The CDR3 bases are TGTGCCAGCAGTGAGGCGGCAGATACTTTGAAAAGCTACACCTTC. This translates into CASSEAADTLKSYTF.

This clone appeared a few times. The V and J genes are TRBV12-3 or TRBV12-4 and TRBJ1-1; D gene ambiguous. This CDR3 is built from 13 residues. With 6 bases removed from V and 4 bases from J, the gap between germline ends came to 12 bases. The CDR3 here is CASSVGGLTEAFF. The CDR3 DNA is TGTGCCAGCAGCGTAGGAGGGCTCACTGAAGCTTTCTTT.

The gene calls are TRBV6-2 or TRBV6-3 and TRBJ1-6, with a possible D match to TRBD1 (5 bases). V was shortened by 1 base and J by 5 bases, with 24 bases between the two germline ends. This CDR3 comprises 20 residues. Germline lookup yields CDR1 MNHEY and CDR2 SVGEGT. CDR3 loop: CASSYLGLKWGRTNNSPLHF. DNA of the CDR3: TGTGCCAGCAGTTACTTAGGATTAAAATGGGGCAGGACAAATAATTCACCCCTCCACTTT.

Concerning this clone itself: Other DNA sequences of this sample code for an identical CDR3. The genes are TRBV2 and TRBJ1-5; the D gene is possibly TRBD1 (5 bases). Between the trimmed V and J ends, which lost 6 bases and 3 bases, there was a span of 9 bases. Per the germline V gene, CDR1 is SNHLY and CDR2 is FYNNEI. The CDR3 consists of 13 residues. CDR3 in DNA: TGTGCCAGCAGGGGGCAGGCCAATCAGCCCCAGCATTTT. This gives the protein CASRGQANQPQHF. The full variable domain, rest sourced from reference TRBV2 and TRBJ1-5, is EPEVTQTPSHQVTQMGQEVILRCVPISNHLYFYWYRQILGQKVEFLVSFYNNEISEKSEIFDDQFSVERPDGSNFTLKIRSTKLEDSAMYFCASRGQANQPQHFGDGTRLSIL.

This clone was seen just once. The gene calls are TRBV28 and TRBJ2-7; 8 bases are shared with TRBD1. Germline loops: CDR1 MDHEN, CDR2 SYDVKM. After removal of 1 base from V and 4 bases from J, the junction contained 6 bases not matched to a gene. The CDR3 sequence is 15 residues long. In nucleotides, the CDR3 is TGTGCCAGCAGTTTATCTCGACAGGGGTGGTACGAGCAGTACTTC. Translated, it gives CASSLSRQGWYEQYF.

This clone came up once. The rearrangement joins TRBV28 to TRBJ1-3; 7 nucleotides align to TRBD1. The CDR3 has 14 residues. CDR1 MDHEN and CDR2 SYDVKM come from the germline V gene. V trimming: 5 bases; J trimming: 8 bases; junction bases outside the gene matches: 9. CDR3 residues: CASSPTGDVDTIYF. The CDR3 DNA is TGTGCCAGCAGTCCCACAGGGGATGTAGACACCATATATTTT. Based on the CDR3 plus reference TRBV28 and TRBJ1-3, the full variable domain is DVKVTQSSRYLVKRTGEKVFLECVQDMDHENMFWYRQDPGLGLRLIYFSYDVKMKEKGDIPEGYSVSREKKERFSLILESASTNQTSMYLCASSPTGDVDTIYFGEGSWLTVV.

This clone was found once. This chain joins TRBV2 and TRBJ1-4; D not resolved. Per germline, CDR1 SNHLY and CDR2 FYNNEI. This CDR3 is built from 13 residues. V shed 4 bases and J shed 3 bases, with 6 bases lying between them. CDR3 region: CASSGQANEKLFF. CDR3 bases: TGTGCCAGCAGTGGCCAGGCTAATGAAAAACTGTTTTTT.

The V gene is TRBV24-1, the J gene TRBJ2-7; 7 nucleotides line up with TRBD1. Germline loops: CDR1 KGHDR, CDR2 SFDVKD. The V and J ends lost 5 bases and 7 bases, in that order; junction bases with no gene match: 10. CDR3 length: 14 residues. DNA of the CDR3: TGTGCCACCAGTGGGGGACAGACCCTCCAGGAGCAGTACTTC. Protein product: CATSGGQTLQEQYF.

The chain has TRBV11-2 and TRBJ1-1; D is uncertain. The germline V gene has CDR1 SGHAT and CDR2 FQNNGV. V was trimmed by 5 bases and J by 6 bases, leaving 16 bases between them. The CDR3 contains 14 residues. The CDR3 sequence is CASSTSQNRAEAFF. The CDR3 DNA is TGTGCCAGCAGCACTAGCCAGAATCGGGCTGAAGCTTTCTTT. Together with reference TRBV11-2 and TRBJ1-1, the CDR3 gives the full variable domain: EAGVAQSPRYKIIEKRQSVAFWCNPISGHATLYWYQQILGQGPKLLIQFQNNGVVDDSQLPKDRFSAERLKGVDSTLKIQPAKLEDSAVYLCASSTSQNRAEAFFGQGTRLTVV.

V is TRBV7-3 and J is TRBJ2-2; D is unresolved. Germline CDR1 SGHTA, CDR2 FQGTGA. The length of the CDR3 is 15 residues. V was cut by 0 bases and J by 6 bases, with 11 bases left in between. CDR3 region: CASSLTASGAGELFF. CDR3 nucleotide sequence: TGTGCCAGCAGCTTAACAGCATCGGGTGCCGGGGAGCTGTTTTTT. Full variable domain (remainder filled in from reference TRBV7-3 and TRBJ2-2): GAGVSQTPSNKVTEKGKYVELRCDPISGHTALYWYRQSLGQGPEFLIYFQGTGAADDSGLPNDRFFAVRPEGSVSTLKIQRTERGDSAVYLCASSLTASGAGELFFGEGSRLTVL.

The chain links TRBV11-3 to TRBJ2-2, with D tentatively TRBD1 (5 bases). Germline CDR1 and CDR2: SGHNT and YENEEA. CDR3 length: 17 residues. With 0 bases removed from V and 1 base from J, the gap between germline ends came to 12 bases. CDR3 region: CASSLDQGQGNTGELFF. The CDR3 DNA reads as TGTGCCAGCAGCTTAGATCAGGGTCAGGGGAACACCGGGGAGCTGTTTTTT.

The CDR3 DNA follows: TGTGCCAGCAGTTTAAAACAGGGGAGGCAAGAGACCCAGTACTTC. It yields the protein CASSLKQGRQETQYF. The chain has TRBV28 and TRBJ2-5, with D perhaps TRBD1 (7 bases). Germline CDR1 and CDR2: MDHEN and SYDVKM. The CDR3 totals 15 residues. V lost 2 bases and J lost 2, with 12 bases in between.

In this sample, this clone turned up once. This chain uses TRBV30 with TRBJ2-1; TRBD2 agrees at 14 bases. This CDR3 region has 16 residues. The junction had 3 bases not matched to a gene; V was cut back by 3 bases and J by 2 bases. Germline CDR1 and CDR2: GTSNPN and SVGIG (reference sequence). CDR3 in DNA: TGTGCCTGGAGATTGACTAGCGGGGGGGCCTACAATGAGCAGTTCTTC. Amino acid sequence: CAWRLTSGGAYNEQFF.

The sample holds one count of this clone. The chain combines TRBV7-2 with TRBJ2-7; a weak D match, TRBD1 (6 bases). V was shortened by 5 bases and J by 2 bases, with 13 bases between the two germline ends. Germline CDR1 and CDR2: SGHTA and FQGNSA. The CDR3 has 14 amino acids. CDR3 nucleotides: TGTGCCAGCAGCGCGCACAGGGCGACCTACGAGCAGTACTTC. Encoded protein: CASSAHRATYEQYF.

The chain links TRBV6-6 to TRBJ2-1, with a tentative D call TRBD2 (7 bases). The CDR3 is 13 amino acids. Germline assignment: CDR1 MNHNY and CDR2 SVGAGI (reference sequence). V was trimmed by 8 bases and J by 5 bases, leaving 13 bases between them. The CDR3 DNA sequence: TGTGCCAGCGCCGGGGGGCAAAACAATGAGCAGTTCTTC. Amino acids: CASAGGQNNEQFF.

CDR3 sequence (DNA): TGTGCCACCAGTGATTGGGGGGTCAACTATGGCTACACCTTC. Amino acids: CATSDWGVNYGYTF. J is TRBJ1-2 and V is TRBV24-1; a possible D gene is TRBD1 (5 bases). Germline CDR1 reads KGHDR; CDR2 reads SFDVKD. The CDR3 contains 14 residues. The V gene lost 2 bases and the J gene lost 2 bases, with 8 bases spanning the gap.

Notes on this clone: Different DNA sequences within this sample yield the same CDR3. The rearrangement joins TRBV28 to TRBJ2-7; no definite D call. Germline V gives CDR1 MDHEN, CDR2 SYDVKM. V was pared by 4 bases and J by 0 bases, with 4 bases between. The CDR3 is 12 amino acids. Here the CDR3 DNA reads TGTGCCAGCAGTTCGAGCTCCTACGAGCAGTACTTC. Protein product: CASSSSSYEQYF.

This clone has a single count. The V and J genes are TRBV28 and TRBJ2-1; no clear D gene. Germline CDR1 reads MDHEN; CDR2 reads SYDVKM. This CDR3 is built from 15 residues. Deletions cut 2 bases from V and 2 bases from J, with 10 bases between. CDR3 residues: CASSLGQAAYNEQFF. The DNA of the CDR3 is TGTGCCAGCAGTTTAGGTCAGGCCGCCTACAATGAGCAGTTCTTC.

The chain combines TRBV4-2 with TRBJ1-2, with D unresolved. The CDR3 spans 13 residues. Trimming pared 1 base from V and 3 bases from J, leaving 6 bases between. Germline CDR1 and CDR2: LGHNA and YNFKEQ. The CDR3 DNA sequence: TGTGCCAGCAGCCAAGGCAGCGACTATGGCTACACCTTC. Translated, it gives CASSQGSDYGYTF.

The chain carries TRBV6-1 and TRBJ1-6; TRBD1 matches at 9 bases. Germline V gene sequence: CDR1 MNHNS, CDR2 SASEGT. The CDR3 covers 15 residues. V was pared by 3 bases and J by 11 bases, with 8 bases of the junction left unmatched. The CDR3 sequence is CASSDRGTGYPPLHF. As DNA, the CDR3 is TGTGCCAGCAGTGACCGGGGGACAGGGTATCCACCCCTCCACTTT.

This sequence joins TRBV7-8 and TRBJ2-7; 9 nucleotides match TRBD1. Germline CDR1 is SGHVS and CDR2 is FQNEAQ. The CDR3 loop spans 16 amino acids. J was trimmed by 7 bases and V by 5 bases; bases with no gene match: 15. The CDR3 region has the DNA TGTGCCAGCAGCACCATCGGGGATACAGGGGGCCGGGAGCAGTACTTC. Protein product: CASSTIGDTGGREQYF.